This record covers a single TCR beta chain. V shed 4 bases, J shed 3 bases, and the junction held 4 bases outside the gene matches. The CDR3 spans 15 residues. Germline lookup yields CDR1 MNHEY and CDR2 SVGAGI. Sequencing used immunoSEQ multiplex PCR; TCRdb keeps in-frame clones, though not all of them. The table records some 75,000 clones, roughly 83% of them present only once. The data belong to a study of OX40 agonist ivuxolimab in advanced cancers. As for the study in general: Patients got intravenous ivuxolimab at 0.01 to 10 mg/kg every 2 weeks.

The sequence came from an adult with an advanced solid tumor such as melanoma, head and neck, liver or kidney cancer. The V gene is TRBV6-5, the J gene TRBJ1-5, with 9 bases lining up with TRBD1. The source material was CD4+ or CD8+ T cells sorted from blood, sampled in a trial of the OX40 agonist ivuxolimab. Written as DNA, the CDR3 is TGTGCCAGCAGTTTGTGGGACAGGGTCAATCAGCCCCAGCATTTT. It encodes CASSLWDRVNQPQHF.